These 16 T cell receptor beta chains were sequenced from one sample in a study of early T cells in non-severe SARS-CoV-2 infection (dated by TCRdb to the early 2020s). Libraries were prepared through 5' RACE. TCRdb shows the sequencer as NextSeq 500. TCRdb ran its own pipeline on the public reads, namely fastp trimming at Q25 and MiXCR clone calling, and kept in-frame beta chains. Identical CDR3 proteins give one entry, which carries the most common genes and DNA. The sample contains tens of thousands of distinct CDR3 sequences, around 5% of them found a single time. The ten largest clones capture 4% to 5.5% of the sample. The specimen sequenced was whole blood. Source of these receptors: an adult who was a healthcare worker with PCR-confirmed SARS-CoV-2 infection or an uninfected control (not recorded which).

This clonotype has a count of ten or more. CDR3 in DNA: TGCGCCAGCAGCCTTTCTCCGGACAGACGGAACACCGGGGAGCTGTTTTTT. This translates into CASSLSPDRRNTGELFF. The chain uses TRBV23-1 and TRBJ2-2; maybe TRBD1 (6 bases). TRBV23-1 is an ORF; its function is uncertain. The CDR3 has 17 residues. The V and J ends lost 6 bases and 1 base respectively, with 18 bases between them.

This clonotype was observed at least ten times. The chain joins TRBV5-1 to TRBJ2-1, with TRBD2 matching over 11 bases. Germline V lookup: CDR1 SGHRS, CDR2 YFSETQ. With V trimmed by 2 bases and J by 7 bases, 5 bases remained unmatched. This CDR3 contains 15 residues. The CDR3 reads CASSLTSGRLNEQFF. The CDR3 bases are TGCGCCAGCAGCTTAACTAGCGGGAGATTGAATGAGCAGTTCTTC.

This clonotype came up many times. This sequence joins TRBV15 and TRBJ1-1; D gene unclear. This CDR3 spans 12 amino acids. Trimming took 9 bases from V and 6 from J, leaving 14 bases between them. CDR1 is LNHNV and CDR2 is YYDKDF in the germline V gene (reference sequence). In DNA, the CDR3 is TGTGCCACGGGTGGAACTGACGCTGAAGCTTTCTTT. It specifies CATGGTDAEAFF.

This clonotype was observed at least ten times. The J gene is TRBJ2-7, the V gene TRBV27; D might be TRBD1 or TRBD2, each matching 5 bases. This CDR3 region has 14 residues. The germline V gene has CDR1 MNHEY and CDR2 SMNVEV (reference sequence). Trimming pared 0 bases from V and 2 bases from J, leaving 8 bases between. CDR3 amino acids: CASSLSGRTYEQYF. The DNA for the CDR3 is TGTGCCAGCAGTTTATCGGGACGGACCTACGAGCAGTACTTC.

The table lists this clonotype with many counts. The chain employs TRBV29-1 and TRBJ1-2; the D is unclear. This CDR3 contains 15 residues. Deletions cut 7 bases from V and 0 bases from J, with 18 bases between. Germline CDR1 is SQVTM and CDR2 is ANQGSEA. CDR3 loop: CSAEPVQTTNYGYTF. The DNA of the CDR3 is TGCAGCGCCGAACCAGTACAGACAACTAACTATGGCTACACCTTC.

This clonotype was recorded at least ten times. The CDR3 nucleotides are TGTGCCAGCAGTGATGTAGTTGGGTGGACTGAAGCTTTCTTT. Its protein is CASSDVVGWTEAFF. V and J are TRBV6-1 and TRBJ1-1, with unresolved D. The CDR3 is made up of 14 amino acids. V lost 3 bases and J 5 bases, leaving 13 bases between the germline ends. Germline CDR1 is MNHNS and CDR2 is SASEGT.

Only one count was recorded for this clonotype. V is TRBV6-6 and J is TRBJ2-3, with D unclear. Trimming removed 6 bases at V and 4 bases at J, with 8 bases between. The CDR3 loop spans 12 amino acids. The V gene's germline CDR1 is MNHNY and CDR2 SVGAGI (reference sequence). CDR3 DNA sequence: TGTGCCAGCAGCTCGGCTTCAGATACGCAGTATTTT. Translation: CASSSASDTQYF.

This clonotype was seen many times. J is TRBJ1-1 and V is TRBV12-3 or TRBV12-4; a possible D gene is TRBD1 (6 bases). The CDR3 is 12 amino acids. The V gene lost 7 bases and the J gene lost 9 bases, with 15 bases spanning the gap. CDR3 region: CASTRTALKAFF. The DNA of the CDR3 is TGTGCCAGCACCAGGACAGCCCTGAAAGCTTTCTTT.

This clonotype was counted many times. This sequence joins TRBV7-6 and TRBJ2-1; D not certain. The CDR3 length is 12 residues. V lost 5 bases and J 4 bases, leaving 6 bases between the germline ends. Per germline, CDR1 SGHVS and CDR2 FNYEAQ. In DNA, the CDR3 is TGTGCCAGCAGCGTTCGATACAATGAGCAGTTCTTC. Its translation is CASSVRYNEQFF. Based on the CDR3 plus reference TRBV7-6 and TRBJ2-1, the full variable domain is GAGVSQSPRYKVTKRGQDVALRCDPISGHVSLYWYRQALGQGPEFLTYFNYEAQQDKSGLPNDRFSAERPEGSISTLTIQRTEQRDSAMYRCASSVRYNEQFFGPGTRLTVL.

Many counts were recorded for this clonotype. The chain is built from TRBV10-2 and TRBJ2-7; unclear D gene. The germline V and J ends were trimmed by 0 bases and 6 bases, with 9 bases remaining between them. The CDR3 runs 13 residues. The germline V gene encodes CDR1 WSHSY and CDR2 SAAADI. In DNA form, the CDR3 reads TGCGCCAGCAGTGAGTCAGGACGGAGCGAGCAGTACTTC. It yields the protein CASSESGRSEQYF.

This clonotype was counted only a few times. The gene calls are TRBV28 and TRBJ2-3; a weak D match, TRBD2 (6 bases). Germline V gives CDR1 MDHEN, CDR2 SYDVKM. The CDR3 runs 18 residues. Trimming pared 6 bases from V and 2 bases from J, leaving 24 bases between. CDR3 loop: CASSYTGTRQIFTDTQYF. CDR3 in DNA: TGTGCCAGCAGCTACACCGGGACTCGCCAAATCTTCACAGATACGCAGTATTTT.

There are many counts of this clonotype. The V call is TRBV6-5, the J call TRBJ1-3; D is ambiguous. Germline V CDR1 and CDR2: MNHEY, SVGAGI. This CDR3 comprises 19 residues. With 6 bases removed from V and 0 bases from J, the gap between germline ends came to 24 bases. The CDR3 protein is CASSPSMMLSPTSGNTIYF. The CDR3 DNA follows: TGTGCCAGCAGCCCCTCGATGATGTTGTCCCCCACCTCTGGAAACACCATATATTTT.

This clonotype was detected ten times or more. At one end, the junction sequence differs from germline, possibly due to a read error. The chain links TRBV2 to TRBJ1-1; D not resolved. Germline-derived CDR1 and CDR2 are SNHLY and FYNNEI. The CDR3 sequence is 15 residues long. CDR3 in amino acids: CPSSDASVGDTEAFF. CDR3 coding DNA: TGTCCCAGCAGTGATGCGAGCGTTGGGGACACTGAAGCTTTCTTT.

The table lists this clonotype with many counts. The chain combines TRBV19 with TRBJ1-5; 7 positions agree with TRBD1. Germline loops: CDR1 LNHDA, CDR2 SQIVND (reference sequence). The CDR3 loop spans 14 amino acids. Germline trimming cut 4 bases from V and 4 bases from J; bases unmatched to any gene: 4. In DNA form, the CDR3 reads TGTGCCAGTAGTACTCGACAGGGTAATCAGCCCCAGCATTTT. It is translated as CASSTRQGNQPQHF.

This clonotype was counted many times. V gene TRBV7-2 combines with J gene TRBJ1-3, with a possible D match to TRBD1 (5 bases). The germline CDR1 and CDR2 sequences are SGHTA and FQGNSA. This CDR3 comprises 15 residues. With 5 bases removed from V and 4 bases from J, the gap between germline ends came to 15 bases. CDR3 bases: TGTGCCAGCAGCCCCTGGGCAGGGAGGGGAAACACCATATATTTT. Its protein product is CASSPWAGRGNTIYF.

V is TRBV29-1 and J is TRBJ2-5; 8 nucleotides match TRBD1. The V segment lost 5 bases and the J segment 1 base; nucleotides outside the gene matches: 3. CDR3 length: 13 residues. Germline assignment: CDR1 SQVTM and CDR2 ANQGSEA. The CDR3 loop is CSVQQGVQETQYF. The CDR3 nucleotides read TGCAGCGTTCAACAGGGGGTCCAAGAGACCCAGTACTTC.